One and the same sample provided the 17 T cell receptor beta chains below, sequenced in a study of early T cells in non-severe SARS-CoV-2 infection (dated by TCRdb to the early 2020s). The library was made by 5' RACE. The instrument was a NextSeq 500. TCRdb reworked the public reads: Q25 trimming with fastp, MiXCR clone assembly, productive beta chains retained. Identical CDR3 proteins give one entry, which carries the most common genes and DNA. The sample table shows more than 25,000 distinct CDR3 sequences, and about 5.1% are seen once. The ten largest clones capture approximately 2.4% of the sample. The sequencing sample was made of whole blood. The receptors stem from an adult who was a healthcare worker with PCR-confirmed SARS-CoV-2 infection or an uninfected control (not recorded which).

This clonotype was picked up a small number of times. This chain connects TRBV3-1 to TRBJ2-5; TRBD1 is a possible D gene (7 bases). Germline V gene sequence: CDR1 LGHDT, CDR2 YNNKEL (reference sequence). V dropped 4 bases and J dropped 5 bases, with 14 bases sitting between them. This CDR3 comprises 14 residues. CDR3: CASSLRGAGETQYF. DNA for the CDR3: TGTGCCAGCAGCCTCAGGGGGGCCGGGGAGACCCAGTACTTC.

By share, this clonotype ranks as medium-sized. The chain combines TRBV20-1 with TRBJ2-7; a possible D gene is TRBD2 (5 bases). Trimming took off 5 bases at V and 1 base at J, with 9 bases between the two ends. CDR1 and CDR2 (germline): DFQATT, SNEGSKA (reference sequence). This CDR3 spans 12 amino acids. CDR3 DNA: TGCAGTGCTCGCCGGGATTCCTACGAGCAGTACTTC. Translated, it gives CSARRDSYEQYF.

There are many counts of this clonotype. Germline and junction disagree at one end, which may indicate a read error. CDR3 bases: TGTGCCAGCACCCCCAGTCGGGGGGATGGCTTC. It encodes CASTPSRGDGF. This chain joins TRBV27 and TRBJ2-7; the match to TRBD2 covers 7 bases. This CDR3 region has 11 residues. Germline V gives CDR1 MNHEY, CDR2 SMNVEV (reference sequence).

This clonotype was seen repeatedly, ten times or more. The chain links TRBV29-1 to TRBJ2-5, with TRBD1 identical over 8 bases. Unmatched junction bases numbered 6, after V lost 5 bases and J lost 4 bases. Germline V lookup: CDR1 SQVTM, CDR2 ANQGSEA. CDR3 length: 13 amino acids. The DNA for the CDR3 is TGCAGCGTTCGGACAGGGTGGGCAGAGACCCAGTACTTC. Its translation is CSVRTGWAETQYF. Filled out from reference TRBV29-1 and TRBJ2-5, the complete variable domain reads SAVISQKPSRDICQRGTSLTIQCQVDSQVTMMFWYRQQPGQSLTLIATANQGSEATYESGFVIDKFPISRPNLTFSTLTVSNMSPEDSSIYLCSVRTGWAETQYFGPGTRLLVL.

This clonotype was observed at least ten times. V gene TRBV29-1 combines with J gene TRBJ1-5; D unclear. Germline CDR1 reads SQVTM; CDR2 reads ANQGSEA. The CDR3 spans 15 residues. Trimming took off 4 bases at V and 6 bases at J, with 19 bases between the two ends. This CDR3 reads CSVVAARGGGQPQHF. DNA of the CDR3: TGCAGCGTTGTGGCAGCCCGGGGAGGTGGTCAGCCCCAGCATTTT.

The rearrangement links TRBV7-9 to TRBJ2-1, with D perhaps given as TRBD1 or TRBD2 (5 bases each). From germline, CDR1 is SEHNR and CDR2 FQNEAQ (reference sequence). The V end lost 4 bases, the J end lost 4 bases, and 14 bases lay between the germline ends. The CDR3 length is 15 residues. CDR3 sequence (DNA): TGTGCCAGCAGCTCATCCCGGGACCATTACAATGAGCAGTTCTTC. As protein: CASSSSRDHYNEQFF.

This clonotype occurred a few times. The chain carries TRBV9 and TRBJ2-1; D not resolved. Looked up from germline, CDR1 is SGDLS and CDR2 is YYNGEE. V was pared by 3 bases and J by 0 bases, with 10 bases between. This CDR3 is built from 15 residues. CDR3 in amino acids: CASSALRSSYNEQFF. For the CDR3, the DNA is TGTGCCAGCAGCGCCCTCAGGAGCTCCTACAATGAGCAGTTCTTC.

The table lists this clonotype with many counts. This CDR3 reads CASSPAGDAYEQYF. CDR3 bases: TGTGCCAGCAGCCCCGCAGGGGATGCCTACGAGCAGTACTTC. The chain couples TRBV7-6 to TRBJ2-7, with D perhaps matching TRBD1 (6 bases). Trimming left V 5 bases short and J 2 bases short, with 13 bases between. The CDR3 loop spans 14 amino acids. The germline gives CDR1 SGHVS, CDR2 FNYEAQ.

In this sample, this clonotype turned up many times. The CDR3 reads CASSLETFLNTEAFF. CDR3 nucleotide sequence: TGCGCCAGCAGCTTGGAGACCTTCTTGAACACTGAAGCTTTCTTT. This chain joins TRBV5-1 and TRBJ1-1; unclear D gene. Germline CDR1 is SGHRS and CDR2 is YFSETQ. Trimming shortened V by 0 bases and J by 0 bases, and 9 bases separated the two germline ends. The CDR3 loop spans 15 amino acids.

This clonotype has ten or more counts. The rearrangement uses TRBV3-1 and TRBJ1-3, with no clear D. This CDR3 is 15 amino acids long. From germline, CDR1 is LGHDT and CDR2 YNNKEL (reference sequence). Trimming shortened V by 4 bases and J by 6 bases, and 16 bases separated the two germline ends. CDR3 sequence (DNA): TGTGCCAGCAGCCTCACTAAGGGCGGTAAAAACACCATATATTTT. Translation gives CASSLTKGGKNTIYF.

The table lists this clonotype with many counts. J is TRBJ2-3 and V is TRBV5-5; D is possibly TRBD1 or TRBD2 (6 bases each). Germline V gives CDR1 SGHKS, CDR2 YYEKEE (reference sequence). Trimming left V 1 base short and J 5 bases short, with 14 bases between. The CDR3 length is 15 residues. The CDR3 is CASSLRTRGGDTQYF. CDR3 DNA sequence: TGTGCCAGCAGCTTGCGGACCAGGGGAGGAGATACGCAGTATTTT.

This clonotype was observed a few times. One end of the junction fails to match germline, which may point to a read error. The V call is TRBV27, the J call TRBJ1-2, with 8 bases that match TRBD1. The germline V gene has CDR1 MNHEY and CDR2 SMNVEV (reference sequence). The CDR3 is 14 residues long. Here the CDR3 DNA reads TGTGTCAGCAGAAGGCAGGGGGCTATGGGGGGCTACACCTTC. Translation: CVSRRQGAMGGYTF.

By frequency in the sample, this clonotype is medium-sized. The chain employs TRBV6-1 and TRBJ1-2; 7 positions match TRBD1. The CDR3 is 13 amino acids. The germline gives CDR1 MNHNS, CDR2 SASEGT. Germline trimming cut 6 bases from V and 8 bases from J; bases unmatched to any gene: 9. CDR3 sequence (DNA): TGTGCCAGCAGCCTAGGACAGGCGCAGGGCTACACCTTC. This sequence encodes CASSLGQAQGYTF.

The chain is built from TRBV4-1 and TRBJ1-1, with D uncertain. Germline values: CDR1 MGHRA, CDR2 YSYEKL. V was shortened by 0 bases and J by 6 bases, with 11 bases between the two germline ends. This CDR3 spans 14 amino acids. The CDR3 is CASSQDGLVAEAFF. In nucleotides, the CDR3 is TGCGCCAGCAGCCAAGACGGGCTGGTGGCTGAAGCTTTCTTT.

Many counts were recorded for this clonotype. The chain carries TRBV10-2 and TRBJ2-1; no clear D. The CDR3 runs 16 residues. V was clipped by 6 bases and J by 7 bases, with 22 bases between them. Germline CDR1 and CDR2: WSHSY and SAAADI. CDR3: CASRAWGLFKHNEQFF. The CDR3 nucleotides read TGCGCCAGCAGGGCTTGGGGTTTATTTAAACATAATGAGCAGTTCTTC.

This chain uses TRBV20-1 with TRBJ1-1; D is ambiguous. CDR1 and CDR2 (germline): DFQATT, SNEGSKA (reference sequence). With 0 bases removed from V and 11 bases from J, the gap between germline ends came to 7 bases. The CDR3 is made up of 10 amino acids. The CDR3 DNA reads as TGCAGTGCTAGAGAAAATGTCGCTTTCTTT. Its translation: CSARENVAFF.

This clonotype has ten or more counts. The chain carries TRBV28 and TRBJ2-3, with D unclear. This CDR3 has 13 residues. Per germline, CDR1 MDHEN and CDR2 SYDVKM. V was pared by 2 bases and J by 3 bases, with 6 bases between. The CDR3 DNA reads as TGTGCCAGCAGTTTACCGTTAACAGATACGCAGTATTTT. Amino acid sequence: CASSLPLTDTQYF.